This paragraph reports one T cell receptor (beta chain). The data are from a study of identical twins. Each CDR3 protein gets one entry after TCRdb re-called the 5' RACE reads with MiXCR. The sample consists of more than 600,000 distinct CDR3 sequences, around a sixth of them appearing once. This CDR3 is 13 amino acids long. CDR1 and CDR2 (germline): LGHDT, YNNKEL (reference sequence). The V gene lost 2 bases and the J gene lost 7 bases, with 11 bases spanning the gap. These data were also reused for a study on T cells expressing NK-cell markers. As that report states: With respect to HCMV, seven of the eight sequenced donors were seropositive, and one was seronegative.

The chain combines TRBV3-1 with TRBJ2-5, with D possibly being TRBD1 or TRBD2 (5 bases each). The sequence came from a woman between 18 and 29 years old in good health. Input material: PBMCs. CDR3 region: CASSQRGHPTQYF. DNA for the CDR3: TGTGCCAGCAGCCAACGGGGCCACCCGACCCAGTACTTC.